Listed here is a single TCR beta chain. The CDR3 loop spans 13 amino acids. J gave up 3 bases and V 6 bases, and 2 bases lay outside the gene matches. Per the germline V gene, CDR1 is MDHEN and CDR2 is SYDVKM. The entry originates in a study of blood T cell repertoires in COVID-19. Overall study context: Acute and convalescent COVID-19 specimens originated in the United States, Italy and Spain. T cells, B-cell-depleted T cells, or PBMCs supplied cDNA or gDNA.

Profiling relied on immunoSEQ multiplex PCR, and the TCRdb table lists in-frame clones only, not all of them. The sample has 76,000 or so clones, 87% seen once. The TCR sequence derives from a man in his thirties or forties with acute or convalescent COVID-19. The chain recombines TRBV28 with TRBJ2-5; 9 bases fit TRBD2. Sequenced: peripheral blood. CDR3 loop: CASRGLAEETQYF. The CDR3 DNA reads as TGTGCCAGCAGGGGACTAGCAGAAGAGACCCAGTACTTC.